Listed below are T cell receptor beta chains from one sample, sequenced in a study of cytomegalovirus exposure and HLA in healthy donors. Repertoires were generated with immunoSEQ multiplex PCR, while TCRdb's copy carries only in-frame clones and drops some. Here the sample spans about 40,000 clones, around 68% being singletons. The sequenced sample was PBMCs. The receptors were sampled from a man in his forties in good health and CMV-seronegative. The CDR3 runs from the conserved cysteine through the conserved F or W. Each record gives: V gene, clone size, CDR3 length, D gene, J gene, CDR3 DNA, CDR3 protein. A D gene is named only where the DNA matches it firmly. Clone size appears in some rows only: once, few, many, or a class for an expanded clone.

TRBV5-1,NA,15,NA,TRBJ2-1,TGCGCCAGCAGCTTGGTCGGAGGCTCCTACAATGAGCAGTTCTTC,CASSLVGGSYNEQFF
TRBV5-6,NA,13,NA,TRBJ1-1,TGTGCCAGCCGGGAATTTGGGAACACTGAAGCTTTCTTT,CASREFGNTEAFF
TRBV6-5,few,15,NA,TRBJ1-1,TGTGCCAGCAGTTACTCGATACAGGGTGAAGCTGAAGCTTTCTTT,CASSYSIQGEAEAFF
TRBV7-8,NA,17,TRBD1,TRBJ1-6,TGTGCCAGCAGTCAATCCAGGGGGTACTCCTATAATTCACCCCTCCACTTT,CASSQSRGYSYNSPLHF
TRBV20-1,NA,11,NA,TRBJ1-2,TGCAGTGCTAGCGTTCGGGGAGGCTACACCTTC,CSASVRGGYTF
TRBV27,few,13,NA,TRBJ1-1,TGTGCCAGCAGTTTTACCCGGAGCACTGAAGCTTTCTTT,CASSFTRSTEAFF
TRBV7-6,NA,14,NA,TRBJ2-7,TGTGCCAGCAGCTTAAAGGCGGGGTTTGACGAGCAGTACTTC,CASSLKAGFDEQYF
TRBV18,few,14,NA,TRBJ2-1,TGTGCCAGCACGAGATGGCAGGGGTCGGATGAGCAGTTCTTC,CASTRWQGSDEQFF
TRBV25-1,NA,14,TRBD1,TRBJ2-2,TGTGCCAGCAGTTTGCAGGGGGCCACCGGGGAGCTGTTTTTT,CASSLQGATGELFF
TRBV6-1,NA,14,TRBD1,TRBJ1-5,TGTGCCAGCAGCCACAGGGGGCTCAATCAGCCCCAGCATTTT,CASSHRGLNQPQHF
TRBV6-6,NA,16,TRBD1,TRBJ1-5,TGTGCCAGCAGACACCGTCCGGGACAGTCTAATCAGCCCCAGCATTTT,CASRHRPGQSNQPQHF
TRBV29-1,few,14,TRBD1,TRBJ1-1,TGCAGCGCAAGGAGACAGGGGGCGAACACTGAAGCTTTCTTT,CSARRQGANTEAFF
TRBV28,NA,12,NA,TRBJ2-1,TGTGCCAGCCGATCCCAACCCGCGGAGCAGTTCTTC,CASRSQPAEQFF
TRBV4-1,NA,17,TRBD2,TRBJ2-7,TGCGCCAGCAGCCAACAGATAGCCCGCGGGGGAGGAAGCGAGCAGTACTTC,CASSQQIARGGGSEQYF
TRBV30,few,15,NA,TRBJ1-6,TGTGCCTGGAGCCCGAGGGGACAATATAATTCACCCCTCCACTTT,CAWSPRGQYNSPLHF
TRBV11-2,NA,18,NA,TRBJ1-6,TGTGCCAGCAGCTCGATACAACGAGGGGGTTGGGGTAATTCACCCCTCCACTTT,CASSSIQRGGWGNSPLHF
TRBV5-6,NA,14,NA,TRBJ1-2,TGTGCCAGCAGCTCCACCGGGATTGATTATGGCTACACCTTC,CASSSTGIDYGYTF
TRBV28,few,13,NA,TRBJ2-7,TGTGCCAGCAGCAGGCCGATCTCCTACGAGCAGTACTTC,CASSRPISYEQYF
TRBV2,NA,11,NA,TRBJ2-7,TGTGCCAGCACCAACACCTACGAGCAGTACTTC,CASTNTYEQYF
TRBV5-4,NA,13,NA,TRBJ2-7,TGTGCCAGCAGCTTGAACTTAGCCTACGAGCAGTACTTC,CASSLNLAYEQYF
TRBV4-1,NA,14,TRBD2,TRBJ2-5,TGCGCCAGCAGGGGAGCGGGGGGTCAAGAGACCCAGTACTTC,CASRGAGGQETQYF
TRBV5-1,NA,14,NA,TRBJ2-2,TGCGCCAGCAGCCTACAGGGCCGGGTCGGGGAGCTGTTTTTT,CASSLQGRVGELFF
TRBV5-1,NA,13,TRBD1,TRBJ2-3,TGCGCCAGCAGACAGGGGGCGGAAGATACGCAGTATTTT,CASRQGAEDTQYF
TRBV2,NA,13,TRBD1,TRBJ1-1,TGTGCCAGCGAGGGACAGCTGAACACTGAAGCTTTCTTT,CASEGQLNTEAFF
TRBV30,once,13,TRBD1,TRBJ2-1,TGTGCCTGGAGTGGGGGACAGTACAATGAGCAGTTCTTC,CAWSGGQYNEQFF
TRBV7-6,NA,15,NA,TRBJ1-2,TGTGCCAGCAGCAGCCTTCCAGGGGATAACTATGGCTACACCTTC,CASSSLPGDNYGYTF
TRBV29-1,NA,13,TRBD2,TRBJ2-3,TGCAGCGTTGTGGCGGGGGGCCCAGATACGCAGTATTTT,CSVVAGGPDTQYF
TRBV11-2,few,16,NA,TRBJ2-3,TGTGCCAGCAGCTTTCTGGGGCCACCCATCGGGGATACGCAGTATTTT,CASSFLGPPIGDTQYF
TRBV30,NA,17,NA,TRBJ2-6,TGTGCCTGGAGCAAACAGAGTTTCGGGGTTGGGGCCAACGTCCTGACTTTC,CAWSKQSFGVGANVLTF
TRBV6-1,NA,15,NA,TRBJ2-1,TGTGCCAGCAGTGAAGCTGGGCGCTCCTACAATGAGCAGTTCTTC,CASSEAGRSYNEQFF
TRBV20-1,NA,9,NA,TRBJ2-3,TGCAGTTTCGGGGATACGCAGTATTTT,CSFGDTQYF
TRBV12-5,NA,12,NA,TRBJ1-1,TGTGCTAGTGGTTTGGGACAGTCTGAAGCTTTCTTT,CASGLGQSEAFF
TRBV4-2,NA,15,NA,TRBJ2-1,TGTGCCAGCAGCCCCGGACAGCCGGCGGCCAATGAGCAGTTCTTC,CASSPGQPAANEQFF
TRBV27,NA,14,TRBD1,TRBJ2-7,TGTGCCAGCAGTGGACAGGGGGGGCTCTACGAGCAGTACTTC,CASSGQGGLYEQYF
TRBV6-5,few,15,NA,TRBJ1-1,TGTGCCAGCAGTTACCAGGCAGCCGAATACACTGAAGCTTTCTTT,CASSYQAAEYTEAFF
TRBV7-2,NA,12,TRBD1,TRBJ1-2,TGTGCCAGCAGCACGACAGGGAGCGGCTACACCTTC,CASSTTGSGYTF
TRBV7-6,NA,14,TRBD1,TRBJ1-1,TGTGCCAGCAGCTCGGGACAGGAGGGCACTGAAGCTTTCTTT,CASSSGQEGTEAFF
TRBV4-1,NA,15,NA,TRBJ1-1,TGCGCCAGCAGCCAAGAAGGAGGGTTGAACACTGAAGCTTTCTTT,CASSQEGGLNTEAFF
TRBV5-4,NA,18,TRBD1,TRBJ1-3,TGTGCCAGCAGCTATTCCGGGACAGGGCTGTACTCTGGAAACACCATATATTTT,CASSYSGTGLYSGNTIYF
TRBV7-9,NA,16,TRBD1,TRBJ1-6,TGTGCCAGCAGCTTAGTTGGACAGGGGATTGATTCACCCCTCCACTTT,CASSLVGQGIDSPLHF
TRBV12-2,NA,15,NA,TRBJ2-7,TGTGCAAGTCGCTCCCTCCGGGACAGGGGGTACGAGCAGTACTTC,CASRSLRDRGYEQYF
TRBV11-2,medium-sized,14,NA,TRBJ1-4,TGTGCCAGCAGCCAGACAGCTCTTAATGAAAAACTGTTTTTT,CASSQTALNEKLFF
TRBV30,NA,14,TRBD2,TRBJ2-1,TGTGCCTGGAGGGGACTAGAGCTTTTCAATGAGCAGTTCTTC,CAWRGLELFNEQFF
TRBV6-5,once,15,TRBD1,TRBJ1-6,TGTGCCAGCAGTCCGACAGGGGGCTGGGATTCACCCCTCCACTTT,CASSPTGGWDSPLHF
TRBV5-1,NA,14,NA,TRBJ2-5,TGCGCCAGCAGCTTGGGGGGAGACCAAGAGACCCAGTACTTC,CASSLGGDQETQYF
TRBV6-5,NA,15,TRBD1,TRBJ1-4,TGTGCCAGCAGTTACTCCGGGACAGGGTATGAAAAACTGTTTTTT,CASSYSGTGYEKLFF
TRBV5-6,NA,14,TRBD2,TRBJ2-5,TGTGCCAGCAGCTTTTGGGGAGGGGTGGAGACCCAGTACTTC,CASSFWGGVETQYF
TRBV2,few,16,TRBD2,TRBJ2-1,TGTGCCAGCAGTTATATTAGCGGGGGGGCGAGGAATGAGCAGTTCTTC,CASSYISGGARNEQFF
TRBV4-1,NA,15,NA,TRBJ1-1,TGCGCCAGCAGCCGACTTGGCTCGGTGGACACTGAAGCTTTCTTT,CASSRLGSVDTEAFF